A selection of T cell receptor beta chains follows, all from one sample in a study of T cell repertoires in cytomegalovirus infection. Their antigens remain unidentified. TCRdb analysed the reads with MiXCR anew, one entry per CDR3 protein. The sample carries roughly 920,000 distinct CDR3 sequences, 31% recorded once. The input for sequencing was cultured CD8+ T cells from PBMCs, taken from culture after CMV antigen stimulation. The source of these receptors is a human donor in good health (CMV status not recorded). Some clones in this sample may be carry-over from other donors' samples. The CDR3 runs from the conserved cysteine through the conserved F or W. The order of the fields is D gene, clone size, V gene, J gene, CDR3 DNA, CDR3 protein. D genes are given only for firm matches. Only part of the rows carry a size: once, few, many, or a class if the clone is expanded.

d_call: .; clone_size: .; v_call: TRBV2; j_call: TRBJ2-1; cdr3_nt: TGTGCCAGCAGACGTCCCTATGGGAATGAGCAGTTCTTC; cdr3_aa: CASRRPYGNEQFF
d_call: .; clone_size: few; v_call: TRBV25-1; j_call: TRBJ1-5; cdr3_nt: TGTGCCAGCAGTGAATACAGCCTCAATCAGCCCCAGCATTTT; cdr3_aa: CASSEYSLNQPQHF
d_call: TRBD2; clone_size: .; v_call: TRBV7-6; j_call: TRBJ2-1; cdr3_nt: TGTGCCAGCAGCCCGACGGGACTAACTTACAATGAGCAGTTCTTC; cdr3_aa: CASSPTGLTYNEQFF
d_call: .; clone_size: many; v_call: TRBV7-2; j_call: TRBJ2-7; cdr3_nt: TGTGCCAGCAGCACGCGACAGTACGAGCAGTACTTC; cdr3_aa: CASSTRQYEQYF
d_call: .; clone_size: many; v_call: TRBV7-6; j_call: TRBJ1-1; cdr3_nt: TGTGCCAGCAGCTCTCCCGACACTGAAGCTTTCTTT; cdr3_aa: CASSSPDTEAFF
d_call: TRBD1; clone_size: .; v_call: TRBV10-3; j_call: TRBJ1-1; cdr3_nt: TGTGCCATCAGTGAGTATGAGGGGGCCCTAACTGAAGCTTTCTTT; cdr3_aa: CAISEYEGALTEAFF
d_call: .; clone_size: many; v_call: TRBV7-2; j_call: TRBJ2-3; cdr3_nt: TGTGCCAGCAGCTTAGAGGGCGACCCTGGGGATACGCAGTATTTT; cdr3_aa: CASSLEGDPGDTQYF
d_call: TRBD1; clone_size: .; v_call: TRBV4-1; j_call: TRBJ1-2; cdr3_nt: TGCGCCAGCAGCCAAGGGGACAGTTATTATGGCTACACCTTC; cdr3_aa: CASSQGDSYYGYTF
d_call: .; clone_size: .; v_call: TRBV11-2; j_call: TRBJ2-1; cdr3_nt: TGTGCCAGCAGCAACCCAGGAGGTGGCTCCTACAATGAGCAGTTCTTC; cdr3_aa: CASSNPGGGSYNEQFF
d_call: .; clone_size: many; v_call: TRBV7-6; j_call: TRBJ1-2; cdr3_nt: TGTGCCAGCACCTCCGGGGTGGGCCAAGGCTACACCTTC; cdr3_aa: CASTSGVGQGYTF
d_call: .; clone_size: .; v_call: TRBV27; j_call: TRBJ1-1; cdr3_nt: TGTGCCAGCAGTTACGGGATAAGTACTGAAGCTTTCTTT; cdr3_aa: CASSYGISTEAFF
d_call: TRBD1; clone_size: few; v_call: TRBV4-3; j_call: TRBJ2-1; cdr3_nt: TGCGCCAGCAGCCAAGGGACAGGGTACAATGAGCAGTTCTTC; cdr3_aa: CASSQGTGYNEQFF
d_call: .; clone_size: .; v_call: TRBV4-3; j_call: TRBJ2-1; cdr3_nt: TGCGCCAGCAGCCAAGATTTTGGTGAGCAGTTCTTC; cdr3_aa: CASSQDFGEQFF
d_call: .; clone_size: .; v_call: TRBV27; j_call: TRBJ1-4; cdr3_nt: TGTGCCAGCAGTTCTCAAGGGCAAAAACTGTTTTTT; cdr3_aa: CASSSQGQKLFF
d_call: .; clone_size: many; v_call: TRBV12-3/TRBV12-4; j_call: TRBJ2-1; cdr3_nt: TGTGCCAGCAGTTTAAGCTCTGGGGAAGAGCAGTTCTTC; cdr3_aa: CASSLSSGEEQFF
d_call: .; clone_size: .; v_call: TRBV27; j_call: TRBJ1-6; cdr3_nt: TGTGCCAGCAGTTTATCGCACGCGGCAGATTCACCCCTCCACTTT; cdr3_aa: CASSLSHAADSPLHF
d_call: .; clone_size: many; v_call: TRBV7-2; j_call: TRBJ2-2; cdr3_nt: TGTGCCAGCAGCTTAAGGAAGAACACCGGGGAGCTGTTTTTT; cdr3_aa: CASSLRKNTGELFF
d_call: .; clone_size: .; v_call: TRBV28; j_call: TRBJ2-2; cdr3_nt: TGTGCCAGAAGATTTCCGGGACAACGGAACACCGGGGAGCTGTTTTTT; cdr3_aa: CARRFPGQRNTGELFF
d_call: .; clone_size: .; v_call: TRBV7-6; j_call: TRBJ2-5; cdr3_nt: TGTGCCAGCGACTCCGGGCAAGGATTACAAGAGACCCAGTACTTC; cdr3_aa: CASDSGQGLQETQYF
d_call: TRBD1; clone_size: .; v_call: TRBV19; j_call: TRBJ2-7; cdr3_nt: TGTGCCAGTAGGGACAGGGGGTCCCTCGAGCAGTACTTC; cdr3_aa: CASRDRGSLEQYF
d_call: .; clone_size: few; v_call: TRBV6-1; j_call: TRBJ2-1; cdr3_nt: TGTGCCAGCAGGAGTAGACTAGACAATGAGCAGTTCTTC; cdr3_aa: CASRSRLDNEQFF
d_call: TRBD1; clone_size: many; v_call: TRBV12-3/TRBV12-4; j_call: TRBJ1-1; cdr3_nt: TGTGCCAGCAGGGCCTCGGGACAGGGTTTGTATATGGGGGACACTGAAGCTTTCTTT; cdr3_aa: CASRASGQGLYMGDTEAFF
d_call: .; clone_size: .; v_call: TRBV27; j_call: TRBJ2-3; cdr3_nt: TGTGCCAGCAGTTTTTCGGGGGAGTGGGGGAATACGCAGTATTTT; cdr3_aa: CASSFSGEWGNTQYF
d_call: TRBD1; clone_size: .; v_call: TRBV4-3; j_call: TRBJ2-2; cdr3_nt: TGCGCCAGCAGCCAAGGGGGGGCAGGGGGCTTCACCGGGGAGCTGTTTTTT; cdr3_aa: CASSQGGAGGFTGELFF
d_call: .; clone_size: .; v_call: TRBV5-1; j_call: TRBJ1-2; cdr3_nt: TGCGCCAGCAGCTTGGAATCGGGGTACTATGGCTACACCTTC; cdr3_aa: CASSLESGYYGYTF
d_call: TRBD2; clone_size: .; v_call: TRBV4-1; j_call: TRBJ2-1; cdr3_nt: TGTGCCAGCAGCCAAGAGGGACTAGCTTACAATGAGCAGTTCTTC; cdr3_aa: CASSQEGLAYNEQFF
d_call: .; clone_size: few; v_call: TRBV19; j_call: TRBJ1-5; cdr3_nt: TGTGCCAGTAGTATCGTGGGGGGATATAGCAATCAGCCCCAGCATTTT; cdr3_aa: CASSIVGGYSNQPQHF
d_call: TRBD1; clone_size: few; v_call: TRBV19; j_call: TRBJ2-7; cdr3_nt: TGTGCCAGTAGTATTCTCCGGGACAGGGTTAACGAGCAGTACTTC; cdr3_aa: CASSILRDRVNEQYF
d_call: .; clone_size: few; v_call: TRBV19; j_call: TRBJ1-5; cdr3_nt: TGTGCCAGTAGTAAGTGGCCCGGTGAATGGGGCAATCAGCCCCAGCATTTT; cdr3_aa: CASSKWPGEWGNQPQHF
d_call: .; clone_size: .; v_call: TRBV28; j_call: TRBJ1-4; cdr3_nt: TGTGCCAGCAGTCTATACCCGGCAACTAATGAAAAACTGTTTTTT; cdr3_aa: CASSLYPATNEKLFF
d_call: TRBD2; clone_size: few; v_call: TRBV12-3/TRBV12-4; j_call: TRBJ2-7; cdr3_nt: TGTGCCAGCAGACCCGGGACTAGCGGTCCTACCTACGAGCAGTACTTC; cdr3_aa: CASRPGTSGPTYEQYF
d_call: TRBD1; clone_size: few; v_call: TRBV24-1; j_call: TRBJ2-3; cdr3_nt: TGTGCCACCACTCCAGGACAGGGGGGAACAGATACGCAGTATTTT; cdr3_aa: CATTPGQGGTDTQYF
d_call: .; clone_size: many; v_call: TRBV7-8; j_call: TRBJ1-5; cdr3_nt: TGTGCCAGCAGCTTACTCCCACGGGGGCGCGTTGCTCGTCAGCCCCAGCATTTT; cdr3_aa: CASSLLPRGRVARQPQHF
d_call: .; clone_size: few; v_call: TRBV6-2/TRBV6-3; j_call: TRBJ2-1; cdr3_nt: TGTGCCAGCAGTATCGACGATGAGCAGTTCTTC; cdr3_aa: CASSIDDEQFF
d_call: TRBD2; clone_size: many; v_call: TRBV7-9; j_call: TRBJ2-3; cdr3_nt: TGTGCCAGCAGGTCTCAAGGAGGACTAGAAAAATATTTT; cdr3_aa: CASRSQGGLEKYF
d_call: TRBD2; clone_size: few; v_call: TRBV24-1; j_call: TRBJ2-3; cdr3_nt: TGTGCCACCAGTGATTTCTTTGCGGGGGGACACACAGATACGCAGTATTTT; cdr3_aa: CATSDFFAGGHTDTQYF
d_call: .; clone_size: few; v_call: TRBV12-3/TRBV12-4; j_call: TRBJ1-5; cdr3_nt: TGTGCCAGCCGGTGGAGTCCCAATCAGCCCCAGCATTTT; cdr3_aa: CASRWSPNQPQHF
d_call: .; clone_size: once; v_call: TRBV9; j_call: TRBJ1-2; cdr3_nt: TGTGCCAGCAGCGTAGTTGGGTTTGGGGGCTACACCTTC; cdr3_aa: CASSVVGFGGYTF
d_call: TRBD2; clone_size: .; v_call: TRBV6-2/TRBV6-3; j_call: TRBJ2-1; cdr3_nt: TGTGCCAGCAGTTTTTCCACTAGCGGGGGTGGAAATGAGCAGTTCTTC; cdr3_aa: CASSFSTSGGGNEQFF
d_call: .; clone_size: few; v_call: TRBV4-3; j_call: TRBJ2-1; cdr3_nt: TGCGCCAGCAGCCAAGTCGAGGGATGGGATGAGCAGTTCTTC; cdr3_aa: CASSQVEGWDEQFF
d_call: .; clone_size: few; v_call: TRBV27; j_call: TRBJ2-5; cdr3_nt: TGTGCCAGCAGTCCAGGGATGGCCCCATCCGAGACCCAGTACTTC; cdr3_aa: CASSPGMAPSETQYF
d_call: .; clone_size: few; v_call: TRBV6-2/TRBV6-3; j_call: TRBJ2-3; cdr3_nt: TGTGCCAGCAGTTACTCGAAGGGGGCAGATACGCAGTATTTT; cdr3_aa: CASSYSKGADTQYF
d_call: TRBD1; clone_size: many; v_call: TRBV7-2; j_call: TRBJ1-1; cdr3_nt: TGTGCCAGCAGCCGCCCTGGACAGGGGGTAATGAACACTGAAGCTTTCTTT; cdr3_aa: CASSRPGQGVMNTEAFF
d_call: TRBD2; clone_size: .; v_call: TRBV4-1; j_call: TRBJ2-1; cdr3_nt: TGTGCCAGCAGCCATACTAGCGGGCCTTACAATGAGCAGTTCTTC; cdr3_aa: CASSHTSGPYNEQFF
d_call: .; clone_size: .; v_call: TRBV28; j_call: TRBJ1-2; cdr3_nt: TGTGCCAGCAGCTCCATTCCGGTGGGGATCTATGGCTACACCTTC; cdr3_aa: CASSSIPVGIYGYTF
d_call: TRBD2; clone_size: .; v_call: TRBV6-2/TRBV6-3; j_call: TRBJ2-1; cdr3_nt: TGTGCCAGCAACCCTAGCGGTCCATCCTACAATGAGCAGTTCTTC; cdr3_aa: CASNPSGPSYNEQFF
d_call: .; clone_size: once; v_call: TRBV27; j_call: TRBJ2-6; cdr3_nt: TGTGCCAGCAGTTTAGGGGTCTCGTGGAGTTCTGGGGCCAACGTCCTGACTTTC; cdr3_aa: CASSLGVSWSSGANVLTF
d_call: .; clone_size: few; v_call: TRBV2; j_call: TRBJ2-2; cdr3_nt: TGTGCCAGCACCCGTCCTGTCGGTGGACTAACCCAGAACACCGGGGAGCTGTTTTTT; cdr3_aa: CASTRPVGGLTQNTGELFF
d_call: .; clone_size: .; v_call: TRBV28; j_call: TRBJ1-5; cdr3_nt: TGTGCCAGCAGCTCGCCGGTGGGGCAGGGGAATCAGCCCCAGCATTTT; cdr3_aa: CASSSPVGQGNQPQHF
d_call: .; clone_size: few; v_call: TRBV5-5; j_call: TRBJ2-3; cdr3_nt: TGTGCCAGCAGCTTGGCCTGGACTAGCACAGATACGCAGTATTTT; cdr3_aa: CASSLAWTSTDTQYF
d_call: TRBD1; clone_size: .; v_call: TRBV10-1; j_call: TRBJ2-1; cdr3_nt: TGCGCCAGCAGTGATGCGGGGGACAGGGGATGGATGAATGAGCAGTTCTTC; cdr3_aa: CASSDAGDRGWMNEQFF
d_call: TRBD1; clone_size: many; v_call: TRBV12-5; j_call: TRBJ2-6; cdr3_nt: TGTGCTAGTGGTTTTTTACCGGGACAGCAAGCCTACTCTGGGGCCAACGTCCTGACTTTC; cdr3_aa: CASGFLPGQQAYSGANVLTF
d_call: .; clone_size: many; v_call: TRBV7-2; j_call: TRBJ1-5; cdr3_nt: TGTGCCAGCAGCTTCCCAGGACTAGGGCAGCCCCAGCATTTT; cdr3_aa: CASSFPGLGQPQHF
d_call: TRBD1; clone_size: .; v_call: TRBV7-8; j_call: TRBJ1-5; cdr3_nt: TGTGCCAGCAGCTCCGTCACAGGGACAGGGCAGCCCCAGCATTTT; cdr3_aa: CASSSVTGTGQPQHF